Below, one T cell receptor beta chain is given with its context. The antigen is undetermined. Assay used: immunoSEQ multiplex PCR; TCRdb lists only in-frame clones, some missing. The top ten clones hold 7.5% to 9.5% of a sample with about 54,000 clones, 91% of them seen once. This entry belongs to a study of OX40 agonist ivuxolimab in advanced cancers. The overall study: Mean age 60 years, range roughly 20 to 85; approximately 83% male. Study outcomes and limitations: Mean expanded clone counts were higher in CD8+ than CD4+ T cells.

The germline gives CDR1 SGHTS, CDR2 YDEGEE. V was cut by 5 bases and J by 2 bases, with 11 bases left in between. CDR3 length equals 15 residues. The material sequenced was CD4+ or CD8+ T cells sorted from blood, taken in a trial of the OX40 agonist ivuxolimab. The V and J genes are TRBV5-8 and TRBJ2-6; D gene unclear. The sequence was collected from an adult with an advanced solid tumor such as melanoma, head and neck, liver or kidney cancer. The CDR3 loop reads CASRLYEAGANVLTF. Written as DNA, the CDR3 is TGTGCCAGCAGACTTTATGAGGCTGGGGCCAACGTCCTGACTTTC.